This section outlines one TCR beta chain sequence together with its context. The antigen is undetermined. Measured with immunoSEQ multiplex PCR; TCRdb has only the in-frame clones, and not every one. Of 25,000 to 35,000 clones detected, roughly four fifths appear once; the ten largest clones hold around 5.3%. These data are taken from a study of T cells in localized non-small cell lung cancer. Study-level results: Investigators sequenced only a single tumor region, leaving heterogeneity possible. In adjacent lung, a median roughly 62 of the top 100 tumor clones were found. Uninvolved adjacent lung had higher T cell clonality than tumor and all other tissues.

Trimming shortened V by 3 bases and J by 0 bases, and 9 bases separated the two germline ends. The V gene's germline CDR1 is KGHSH and CDR2 LQKENI. CDR3 length equals 15 residues. V is TRBV18 and J is TRBJ2-1, with D hard to call. The input for sequencing was peripheral blood mononuclear cells, taken before any cancer treatment. The receptor was derived from a man aged 40 to 70 with stage III lung adenocarcinoma. The CDR3 DNA reads TGTGCCAGCTCACCGGACCAGAGCTCCTACAATGAGCAGTTCTTC. Translating gives CASSPDQSSYNEQFF.